Described below is a single T cell receptor (beta chain) sequence and its context. Its target is unknown. Losses at the gene ends were 4 bases for V and 5 bases for J; bases not matched to a gene: 6. Germline V gene data show CDR1 as SGHDN and CDR2 as FVKESK. The CDR3 runs to 15 residues. These data belong to a study of response to subunit inactivated influenza vaccine. Findings and caveats of the study: Every seasonal influenza vaccination brings in few new T cells, the authors suggested.

TCRdb itself ran the RT-PCR reads through MiXCR, one entry per CDR3 protein. Of some 600,000 distinct CDR3 sequences in the sample, approximately 14% were seen once. The chain has TRBV14 and TRBJ2-5, with 11 bases that match TRBD2. Material: PBMCs from blood, obtained 14 to 15 days before vaccination. This sequence was found in a man aged 50-59 years who received an inactivated influenza vaccine. The DNA of the CDR3 is TGTGCCAGCAGCCGAACACTAGCGGGAGCTGAGACCCAGTACTTC. It specifies CASSRTLAGAETQYF.